This TCR beta chain was documented in a study of metastatic and nonmetastatic thyroid tumors. This clone was detected a few times. The authors' processing: Using the CDR3 differences seen across clinicopathological groups, the authors built a distant-metastasis classifier for papillary thyroid cancer, which was meant to discriminate distant-metastatic patients. TCRdb re-called the PCR reads through MiXCR. The V and J calls, along with clone size, are taken from TCRdb and not from the paper's own processing. The table records 30,000 to 40,000 clones, 21% of them present only once. V lost 3 bases, J lost 7 bases, and 10 bases lay in between. CDR3 size: 13 residues. The germline CDR1 and CDR2 sequences are SGHTA and FQGNSA. No treatment of any kind had been given to any patient before thyroid surgery.

Sequencing input: tumor tissue. The chain is built from TRBV7-2 and TRBJ1-5; D possibly corresponds to TRBD1 (6 bases). The receptor comes from a male donor with papillary thyroid cancer or a benign thyroid nodule (not recorded which). Some clones in this sample may be carry-over from other donors' samples. DNA for the CDR3: TGTGCCAGCAGCTTCCAACAGGGCCAGCCCCAGCATTTT. Translated: CASSFQQGQPQHF.